The next 32 T cell receptor beta chains were all read from a single sample in a study of T cells after yellow fever vaccination. In TCRdb, the 5' RACE reads were re-called with MiXCR into one record per CDR3 protein. The table records 200,000 or so distinct CDR3 sequences, less than 7.5% of them present only once. The material was CD4+ T cells sorted from PBMCs, obtained on the day of the yellow fever booster vaccination. The receptors originated from a man aged 30 to 45 who received the YFV17D yellow fever vaccine.

This sequence joins TRBV5-6 and TRBJ2-5; D gene uncertain. V dropped 4 bases and J dropped 7 bases, with 17 bases sitting between them. There are 14 residues in the CDR3. The germline V gene has CDR1 SGHDT and CDR2 YYEEEE. CDR3 protein: CASSPLTGVGTQYF. CDR3 in DNA: TGTGCCAGCAGCCCATTGACCGGAGTTGGGACCCAGTACTTC.

The chain recombines TRBV7-2 with TRBJ1-2; 12 bases fit TRBD1. This CDR3 has 16 residues. The trim removed 1 base at V and 5 bases at J, leaving 5 bases unmatched. Per germline, CDR1 SGHTA and CDR2 FQGNSA. DNA of the CDR3: TGTGCCAGCAGCTTAGAGGGGACAGGGGGCTTATATGGCTACACCTTC. It is translated as CASSLEGTGGLYGYTF.

This clonotype was observed many times. The V and J genes are TRBV12-3 or TRBV12-4 and TRBJ1-1; D is undetermined. The CDR3 has 13 residues. Trimming removed 7 bases at V and 2 bases at J, with 11 bases between. The CDR3: CASIRTGNTEAFF. In DNA, the CDR3 is TGTGCCAGCATTCGGACCGGCAACACTGAAGCTTTCTTT.

The chain has TRBV5-1 and TRBJ2-3, with D perhaps TRBD2 (6 bases). The CDR3 covers 15 residues. CDR1 and CDR2 (germline): SGHRS, YFSETQ. Trimming left V 3 bases short and J 0 bases short, with 11 bases between. CDR3 loop: CASSWDWTSTDTQYF. For the CDR3, the DNA is TGCGCCAGCAGCTGGGACTGGACAAGCACAGATACGCAGTATTTT.

This chain connects TRBV6-1 to TRBJ2-7; a weak D match, TRBD2 (6 bases). V was clipped by 8 bases and J by 2 bases, with 16 bases between them. Germline assignment: CDR1 MNHNS and CDR2 SASEGT. This CDR3 is built from 14 residues. CDR3 nucleotides: TGTGCCAGCCGTCTAGGTAGCGGCCCCTACGAGCAGTACTTC. This codes for CASRLGSGPYEQYF.

Many counts were recorded for this clonotype. The rearrangement uses TRBV7-2 and TRBJ2-1; either TRBD1 or TRBD2 may fit D (6 bases each). Germline-derived CDR1 and CDR2 are SGHTA and FQGNSA. The CDR3 length is 17 residues. V lost 3 bases to trimming and J lost 7 bases, with 22 bases between them. The CDR3 coding sequence is TGTGCCAGCAGCTTCTATTCAAGGGCTACAGGGAGGAATGAGCAGTTCTTC. This encodes CASSFYSRATGRNEQFF.

This clonotype has at least ten counts. The gene calls are TRBV5-6 and TRBJ2-1, with D possibly matching TRBD2 (6 bases). The V gene's germline CDR1 is SGHDT and CDR2 YYEEEE. V was clipped by 4 bases and J by 6 bases, with 17 bases between them. The CDR3 totals 15 residues. Here the CDR3 reads CASSLLGGEGNEQFF. CDR3 in DNA: TGTGCCAGCAGCCTCCTCGGGGGAGAGGGCAATGAGCAGTTCTTC. Together with reference TRBV5-6 and TRBJ2-1, the CDR3 gives the full variable domain: DAGVTQSPTHLIKTRGQQVTLRCSPKSGHDTVSWYQQALGQGPQFIFQYYEEEERQRGNFPDRFSGHQFPNYSSELNVNALLLGDSALYLCASSLLGGEGNEQFFGPGTRLTVL.

This clonotype was detected many times. This rearrangement joins TRBV7-9 to TRBJ2-1, with 12 nucleotides matching TRBD2. The CDR3 totals 15 residues. Germline CDR1 SEHNR, CDR2 FQNEAQ (reference sequence). V shed 6 bases, J shed 4 bases, and the junction held 4 bases outside the gene matches. The CDR3 DNA sequence: TGTGCCAGCAGACAAGGGACTAGCGGGTACAATGAGCAGTTCTTC. This gives the protein CASRQGTSGYNEQFF. The whole variable domain, filled in from reference TRBV7-9 and TRBJ2-1, reads DTGVSQNPRHKITKRGQNVTFRCDPISEHNRLYWYRQTLGQGPEFLTYFQNEAQLEKSRLLSDRFSAERPKGSFSTLEIQRTEQGDSAMYLCASRQGTSGYNEQFFGPGTRLTVL.

In its sample, this clonotype was seen many times. The chain joins TRBV28 to TRBJ2-4, with 8 bases identical to TRBD1. Germline trimming cut 4 bases from V and 8 bases from J; bases unmatched to any gene: 7. Germline V CDR1 and CDR2: MDHEN, SYDVKM. The CDR3 extends over 14 amino acids. Written as DNA, the CDR3 is TGTGCCAGCAGTTCACGAGGACAGGGAGACATTCAGTACTTC. It is translated as CASSSRGQGDIQYF.

This clonotype has at least ten counts. The rearrangement joins TRBV7-2 to TRBJ2-7, with D possibly TRBD2 on 5 matching bases. Germline V gene lookup returns CDR1 SGHTA and CDR2 FQGNSA. Trimming left V 5 bases short and J 0 bases short, with 11 bases between. The CDR3 loop spans 14 amino acids. The CDR3 loop is CASSPAGFSYEQYF. CDR3 sequence (DNA): TGTGCCAGCAGCCCGGCGGGCTTCTCCTACGAGCAGTACTTC. Looking up the rest from reference TRBV7-2 and TRBJ2-7 gives the full variable domain: GAGVSQSPSNKVTEKGKDVELRCDPISGHTALYWYRQSLGQGLEFLIYFQGNSAPDKSGLPSDRFSAERTGGSVSTLTIQRTQQEDSAVYLCASSPAGFSYEQYFGPGTRLTVT.

The V and J genes are TRBV20-1 and TRBJ2-3, with 16 positions matching TRBD2. The CDR3 length is 17 residues. Germline V gene sequence: CDR1 DFQATT, CDR2 SNEGSKA (reference sequence). The V gene end was trimmed by 2 bases and the J gene end by 2 bases; junction bases not matched to a gene: 4. The CDR3 sequence: CSARKGTSGRVTDTQYF. Here the CDR3 DNA reads TGCAGTGCTAGAAAGGGGACTAGCGGGAGGGTCACAGATACGCAGTATTTT.

This clonotype has ten or more counts. This chain's CDR3 is CASSPGSLKADTQYF. The DNA for the CDR3 is TGTGCCAGCAGCCCTGGGTCCCTAAAGGCAGATACGCAGTATTTT. This rearrangement joins TRBV28 to TRBJ2-3; D ambiguous. The V gene's germline CDR1 is MDHEN and CDR2 SYDVKM. This CDR3 contains 15 residues. Trimming left V 6 bases short and J 4 bases short, with 17 bases between.

This clonotype showed up just a few times. This chain connects TRBV29-1 to TRBJ2-1; D is possibly TRBD1 (5 bases). CDR1 and CDR2 (germline): SQVTM, ANQGSEA. The ends were cut back, 0 bases at V and 2 bases at J, with 17 bases in the middle. The CDR3 covers 17 residues. The CDR3 sequence: CSVEDLQGGTTYNEQFF. In nucleotides, the CDR3 is TGCAGCGTTGAAGATCTTCAGGGCGGAACTACCTACAATGAGCAGTTCTTC.

This chain uses TRBV19 with TRBJ2-3; D may be TRBD1 or TRBD2 (6 bases each). Germline-derived CDR1 and CDR2 are LNHDA and SQIVND (reference sequence). The length of the CDR3 is 15 residues. Trimming pared 8 bases from V and 2 bases from J, leaving 17 bases between. CDR3 sequence (DNA): TGTGCCAGTCAGGGGAGGCAGACCACCACAGATACGCAGTATTTT. This gives the protein CASQGRQTTTDTQYF.

The CDR3 region is CASSFISGRGETQYF. The CDR3 DNA is TGTGCCAGCAGTTTCATTAGCGGGAGAGGGGAGACCCAGTACTTC. This chain connects TRBV27 to TRBJ2-5; 9 bases line up with TRBD2. This CDR3 comprises 15 residues. V trimming: 3 bases; J trimming: 5 bases; junction bases outside the gene matches: 7. Germline CDR1 MNHEY, CDR2 SMNVEV (reference sequence).

This clonotype was seen many times. This chain links TRBV2 with TRBJ2-1; D could derive from TRBD1 or TRBD2 (5 bases each). The germline gives CDR1 SNHLY, CDR2 FYNNEI. Trimming took 1 base from V and 5 from J, leaving 15 bases between them. CDR3 size: 16 residues. The CDR3 DNA reads TGTGCCAGCAGTGAAGGGTGGGGGTCTAAAAACAATGAGCAGTTCTTC. Protein sequence: CASSEGWGSKNNEQFF.

The sample holds many counts of this clonotype. The CDR3 DNA reads as TGCGCCAGCAGCCCGGCGGTCGGTTCCGGGGAGCTGTTTTTT. Its translation: CASSPAVGSGELFF. The V and J genes are TRBV5-1 and TRBJ2-2; no reliable D call. Per the germline V gene, CDR1 is SGHRS and CDR2 is YFSETQ. V lost 4 bases to trimming and J lost 6 bases, with 13 bases between them. The CDR3 length is 14 residues. The full variable domain, with the rest looked up from reference TRBV5-1 and TRBJ2-2, is KAGVTQTPRYLIKTRGQQVTLSCSPISGHRSVSWYQQTPGQGLQFLFEYFSETQRNKGNFPGRFSGRQFSNSRSEMNVSTLELGDSALYLCASSPAVGSGELFFGEGSRLTVL.

This clonotype was counted many times. The chain combines TRBV20-1 with TRBJ2-3; the D call may be TRBD1 or TRBD2 (5 bases each). Trimming removed 4 bases from V and 2 bases from J, with 16 bases in between. The CDR3 totals 15 residues. Germline lookup yields CDR1 DFQATT and CDR2 SNEGSKA (reference sequence). CDR3 region: CSAMGERGPTDTQYF. In DNA, the CDR3 is TGCAGTGCTATGGGTGAGAGGGGTCCCACAGATACGCAGTATTTT.

The chain joins TRBV5-1 to TRBJ1-2; perhaps TRBD1 as D (6 bases). Trimming left V 5 bases short and J 2 bases short, with 10 bases between. CDR1 is SGHRS, CDR2 YFSETQ, per germline. The CDR3 has 13 residues. The CDR3 loop reads CASREGQNYGYTF. The DNA for the CDR3 is TGCGCCAGCAGGGAAGGACAGAACTATGGCTACACCTTC.

This clonotype was seen a few times. The J gene is TRBJ2-2, the V gene TRBV10-3, with D tentatively TRBD1 or TRBD2 (5 bases each). Trimming left V 6 bases short and J 5 bases short, with 16 bases between. This CDR3 is 15 amino acids long. Germline values: CDR1 ENHRY, CDR2 SYGVKD. CDR3 bases: TGTGCCATCAGGCCGGGACGGGGATGGACCGGGGAGCTGTTTTTT. Translation: CAIRPGRGWTGELFF.

This clonotype was counted only a few times. The chain combines TRBV5-1 with TRBJ2-7; 12 bases map to TRBD2. Germline-derived CDR1 and CDR2 are SGHRS and YFSETQ. CDR3 length equals 15 residues. V was clipped by 0 bases and J by 6 bases; unmatched bases: 4. This chain's CDR3 is CASSLETSGSGEQYF. In DNA, the CDR3 is TGCGCCAGCAGCTTGGAGACTAGCGGGAGTGGCGAGCAGTACTTC.

This chain uses TRBV9 with TRBJ1-1, with D maybe TRBD1 (5 bases). Trimming pared 3 bases from V and 4 bases from J, leaving 10 bases between. Looked up from germline, CDR1 is SGDLS and CDR2 is YYNGEE. This CDR3 is 13 amino acids long. The CDR3 sequence: CASSGGGVTEAFF. For the CDR3, the DNA is TGTGCCAGCAGCGGGGGGGGGGTCACTGAAGCTTTCTTT.

The V and J genes are TRBV30 and TRBJ1-1, with D uncertain. The V gene's germline CDR1 is GTSNPN and CDR2 SVGIG (reference sequence). Trimming took 0 bases from V and 3 from J, leaving 11 bases between them. The CDR3 spans 14 residues. The CDR3 here is CAWSVLGLYTEAFF. DNA of the CDR3: TGTGCCTGGAGTGTTCTGGGATTGTACACTGAAGCTTTCTTT.

The table lists this clonotype with a few counts. The rearrangement uses TRBV5-6 and TRBJ2-7, with D possibly matching TRBD1 (6 bases). The germline gives CDR1 SGHDT, CDR2 YYEEEE. Trimming cost V 0 bases and J 3 bases, with 13 bases left between them. The CDR3 contains 15 residues. CDR3 loop: CASSLAPTGYYEQYF. In DNA form, the CDR3 reads TGTGCCAGCAGCTTGGCCCCAACAGGGTACTACGAGCAGTACTTC. Together with reference TRBV5-6 and TRBJ2-7, the CDR3 gives the full variable domain: DAGVTQSPTHLIKTRGQQVTLRCSPKSGHDTVSWYQQALGQGPQFIFQYYEEEERQRGNFPDRFSGHQFPNYSSELNVNALLLGDSALYLCASSLAPTGYYEQYFGPGTRLTVT.

This clonotype has ten or more counts. At one end the junction does not follow the germline gene, possibly because of a read error. This chain joins TRBV5-5 and TRBJ2-3; a possible D gene is TRBD2 (5 bases). This CDR3 contains 15 residues. The germline V gene has CDR1 SGHKS and CDR2 YYEKEE (reference sequence). The CDR3 bases are TGCGCCAGCAGCTTGGACCCAACGGGAACAGATACGCAGTATTTT. The encoded protein is CASSLDPTGTDTQYF.

This clonotype was picked up a small number of times. V usage is TRBV20-1 and J usage is TRBJ2-5; D is undetermined. This CDR3 is 12 amino acids long. V was cut by 3 bases and J by 1 base, with 6 bases left in between. CDR1 is DFQATT, CDR2 SNEGSKA, per germline (reference sequence). The chain's CDR3 is CSARFGQETQYF. The DNA for the CDR3 is TGCAGTGCTAGGTTCGGCCAAGAGACCCAGTACTTC.

The J gene is TRBJ2-1, the V gene TRBV7-2; TRBD1 aligns across 7 bases. Trimming took 0 bases from V and 4 from J; bases not matched to a gene: 3. The CDR3 is 15 amino acids. The germline V gene encodes CDR1 SGHTA and CDR2 FQGNSA. The CDR3 sequence: CASSLARDRYNEQFF. The DNA of the CDR3 is TGTGCCAGCAGCTTAGCCCGGGACAGATACAATGAGCAGTTCTTC.

V and J are TRBV29-1 and TRBJ2-7; D is uncertain. The CDR3 runs to 11 residues. Trimming removed 4 bases from V and 1 base from J, with 5 bases in between. The germline CDR1 and CDR2 sequences are SQVTM and ANQGSEA. CDR3 in DNA: TGCAGCGTTGGTATTTCCTACGAGCAGTACTTC. This sequence encodes CSVGISYEQYF.

This chain uses TRBV20-1 with TRBJ2-2; 12 bases are a match to TRBD2. V lost 5 bases to trimming and J lost 7 bases; unmatched junction nucleotides: 8. The CDR3 consists of 15 residues. Germline values: CDR1 DFQATT, CDR2 SNEGSKA (reference sequence). The CDR3 region is CSAGASGRDSGELFF. The CDR3 region has the DNA TGCAGTGCTGGGGCTAGCGGGAGGGATAGCGGGGAGCTGTTTTTT.

This clonotype was seen a handful of times. This rearrangement joins TRBV7-9 to TRBJ2-1; TRBD2 aligns across 9 bases. The V gene end was trimmed by 6 bases and the J gene end by 4 bases; junction bases not matched to a gene: 7. Germline V lookup: CDR1 SEHNR, CDR2 FQNEAQ (reference sequence). This CDR3 region has 15 residues. CDR3 sequence (DNA): TGTGCCAGCAGAAGAGCGGGAGGCCCGTACAATGAGCAGTTCTTC. This encodes CASRRAGGPYNEQFF.

The V gene is TRBV19, the J gene TRBJ2-2; 8 bases fit TRBD2. Germline V gene lookup returns CDR1 LNHDA and CDR2 SQIVND (reference sequence). CDR3 size: 16 residues. Trimming took 4 bases from V and 1 from J; bases not matched to a gene: 5. Written as DNA, the CDR3 is TGTGCCAGTAGTAAGTGGCGGGAGGTGAACACCGGGGAGCTGTTTTTT. Translating gives CASSKWREVNTGELFF. The whole variable domain, remainder taken from reference TRBV19 and TRBJ2-2, is DGGITQSPKYLFRKEGQNVTLSCEQNLNHDAMYWYRQDPGQGLRLIYYSQIVNDFQKGDIAEGYSVSREKKESFPLTVTSAQKNPTAFYLCASSKWREVNTGELFFGEGSRLTVL.

In this sample, this clonotype turned up many times. The V gene is TRBV5-1, the J gene TRBJ2-3, with 12 bases aligning to TRBD2. This CDR3 spans 16 amino acids. Germline values: CDR1 SGHRS, CDR2 YFSETQ. Germline trimming cut 5 bases from V and 0 bases from J; bases unmatched to any gene: 4. CDR3 DNA: TGCGCCAGCAGACCGACTAGCGGGAGAAGCACAGATACGCAGTATTTT. It codes for CASRPTSGRSTDTQYF.